This TCR beta chain was sequenced for a study of a mutant IDH1 vaccine in newly diagnosed glioma. On this clone: Its antigen remains unidentified.

Study conclusions and caveats: Most patients, approximately 93%, showed vaccine-induced immune responses.

The CDR3 totals 15 residues. CDR1 is MDHEN, CDR2 SYDVKM, per germline. With 4 bases clipped from V and 3 bases from J, the junction kept 4 bases outside the gene matches. Time point of the sample: baseline, week 1 (first vaccination visit). Specified treatment: pre-vaccination baseline after standard-of-care therapy. Donors had new WHO grade 3 or 4 IDH1-mutant, ATRX-lost astrocytomas. The table came from immunoSEQ multiplex PCR; TCRdb's copy has only in-frame clones and leaves some out. The sample includes just under 95,000 clones, around four fifths of them seen just once. The sample in question was PBMCs, obtained from a glioma patient treated with radiotherapy, temozolomide or both. The receptor was derived from a man aged 35 to 55 with glioma. J is TRBJ1-2 and V is TRBV28; 11 nucleotides align to TRBD1. The CDR3 DNA reads as TGTGCCAGCAGTTCGGACAGGGGGCACTACTATGGCTACACCTTC. It is translated as CASSSDRGHYYGYTF.